The 26 T cell receptor beta chains listed next were all sequenced from one sample in a study of shared clonotypes between healthy human individuals. Naive CD8 cells lacked CD45RO, underwent positive selection for CCR7 and left out terminally differentiated effector memory CD45RA+ cells. Sequencing was performed with immunoSEQ multiplex PCR; in TCRdb, only in-frame clones are kept and a portion is missing. The sample includes about 600,000 clones, roughly 95% of them seen just once. The source material was naive CD8+ T cells sorted from blood. These receptors all come from a woman aged 25 to 45 in good health.

The chain links TRBV7-8 to TRBJ2-7; 9 bases align to TRBD2. Trimming at V came to 5 bases and at J to 0 bases, leaving 8 bases not matched to a gene. Germline-derived CDR1 and CDR2 are SGHVS and FQNEAQ. CDR3 length: 16 residues. The CDR3 coding sequence is TGTGCCAGCAGCCCCGTAGCGGGAGCGAGCTCCTACGAGCAGTACTTC. This translates into CASSPVAGASSYEQYF.

The V gene is TRBV4-1, the J gene TRBJ1-1, with D tentatively TRBD1 (5 bases). V lost 1 base, J lost 0 bases, and 9 bases lay in between. Germline CDR1 and CDR2: MGHRA and YSYEKL. The CDR3 consists of 15 residues. The CDR3 is CASSQAGTMNTEAFF. In nucleotides, the CDR3 is TGCGCCAGCAGCCAAGCGGGGACTATGAACACTGAAGCTTTCTTT.

The table lists this clone with a count of one. The chain has TRBV19 and TRBJ2-7; 7 positions agree with TRBD1. Germline assignment: CDR1 LNHDA and CDR2 SQIVND (reference sequence). The V gene end was trimmed by 7 bases and the J gene end by 1 base; junction bases not matched to a gene: 7. The CDR3 is 14 residues long. CDR3 sequence: CASTPGTASYEQYF. As DNA, the CDR3 is TGTGCCAGTACCCCCGGGACAGCTTCCTACGAGCAGTACTTC.

The chain couples TRBV28 to TRBJ2-7, with 7 nucleotides matching TRBD2. Germline V CDR1 and CDR2: MDHEN, SYDVKM. This CDR3 contains 14 residues. The J segment lost 2 bases and the V segment lost 1 base, leaving 2 bases of the junction unmatched. In DNA form, the CDR3 reads TGTGCCAGCAGTTTATCTGGGGGGGCCTACGAGCAGTACTTC. Translating it yields CASSLSGGAYEQYF.

The chain recombines TRBV7-2 with TRBJ2-1, with a weak D call TRBD1 (6 bases). V lost 3 bases, J lost 2 bases, and 11 bases lay in between. The germline gives CDR1 SGHTA, CDR2 FQGNSA. There are 15 residues in the CDR3. The CDR3 sequence is CASSFTGLAYNEQFF. In DNA form, the CDR3 reads TGTGCCAGCAGCTTCACAGGGCTCGCCTACAATGAGCAGTTCTTC.

The chain employs TRBV4-2 and TRBJ2-5; TRBD2 might be the D (5 bases). Germline CDR1 is LGHNA and CDR2 is YNFKEQ. Trimming removed 0 bases from V and 4 bases from J, with 9 bases in between. The CDR3 spans 14 residues. CDR3 protein: CASSQEGVGETQYF. As DNA, the CDR3 is TGTGCCAGCAGCCAAGAGGGAGTCGGAGAGACCCAGTACTTC.

The genes are TRBV7-8 and TRBJ1-2; D is perhaps TRBD1 (6 bases). Trimming pared 5 bases from V and 2 bases from J, leaving 18 bases between. The CDR3 is 16 amino acids. Looked up from germline, CDR1 is SGHVS and CDR2 is FQNEAQ. The CDR3 sequence is CASSPQNRELNYGYTF. CDR3 in DNA: TGTGCCAGCAGCCCCCAGAACAGGGAATTGAACTATGGCTACACCTTC. Looking up the rest from reference TRBV7-8 and TRBJ1-2 gives the full variable domain: GAGVSQSPRYKVAKRGQDVALRCDPISGHVSLFWYQQALGQGPEFLTYFQNEAQLDKSGLPSDRFFAERPEGSVSTLKIQRTQQEDSAVYLCASSPQNRELNYGYTFGSGTRLTVV.

This clone came up once. The gene calls are TRBV7-2 and TRBJ2-7, with D uncertain. The CDR3 consists of 13 residues. V was cut by 4 bases and J by 5 bases, with 12 bases left in between. Germline V CDR1 and CDR2: SGHTA, FQGNSA. The CDR3: CASSSRLRNEQYF. CDR3 DNA sequence: TGTGCCAGCAGCTCCCGCCTGAGGAACGAGCAGTACTTC.

The chain uses TRBV11-3 and TRBJ2-2; 8 nucleotides agree with TRBD1. The CDR3 sequence is 17 residues long. The J segment lost 0 bases and the V segment lost 4 bases, leaving 7 bases of the junction unmatched. The germline gives CDR1 SGHNT, CDR2 YENEEA. The CDR3 sequence is CASSSWTGNTNTGELFF. CDR3 nucleotides: TGTGCCAGCAGCTCTTGGACAGGGAATACGAACACCGGGGAGCTGTTTTTT.

The chain uses TRBV7-6 and TRBJ2-1, with 12 bases identical to TRBD2. This CDR3 is 18 amino acids long. After removal of 1 base from V and 2 bases from J, the junction contained 6 bases not matched to a gene. Germline CDR1 SGHVS, CDR2 FNYEAQ. This CDR3 reads CASSLVGLAGLPYNEQFF. The CDR3 DNA follows: TGTGCCAGCAGCTTAGTAGGACTAGCGGGATTACCCTACAATGAGCAGTTCTTC.

The V gene is TRBV27, the J gene TRBJ1-1; D is perhaps TRBD1 (5 bases). The germline V gene has CDR1 MNHEY and CDR2 SMNVEV (reference sequence). V lost 4 bases to trimming and J lost 4 bases, with 19 bases between them. CDR3 length: 16 residues. CDR3 protein: CASSWGSGSGRTEAFF. CDR3 in DNA: TGTGCCAGCAGTTGGGGATCAGGGTCGGGGCGCACTGAAGCTTTCTTT.

The V call is TRBV5-6, the J call TRBJ1-2; D gene ambiguous. The germline gives CDR1 SGHDT, CDR2 YYEEEE. V lost 7 bases and J 5 bases, leaving 18 bases between the germline ends. The CDR3 has 14 residues. CDR3 protein: CASRSTADFYGYTF. The DNA of the CDR3 is TGTGCCAGCCGCTCGACGGCGGATTTTTATGGCTACACCTTC.

A remark on this clone: Compared with germline, one end of the junction differs, possibly owing to a read error. The chain combines TRBV5-1 with TRBJ2-3; no clear D. Germline lookup yields CDR1 SGHRS and CDR2 YFSETQ. The CDR3 contains 15 residues. The CDR3 DNA reads TGCGCCAGCACCTTGGTCGGAAACCCTACAGATACGCAGTATTTT. Translated: CASTLVGNPTDTQYF. Combining the CDR3 with reference TRBV5-1 and TRBJ2-3 gives the whole variable domain KAGVTQTPRYLIKTRGQQVTLSCSPISGHRSVSWYQQTPGQGLQFLFEYFSETQRNKGNFPGRFSGRQFSNSRSEMNVSTLELGDSALYLCASTLVGNPTDTQYFGPGTRLTVL.

V gene TRBV28 combines with J gene TRBJ2-5; 7 bases are a match to TRBD1. The assigned J gene may be wrong: the sequence end matches TRBJ2-7 better. CDR3 length equals 15 residues. The germline gives CDR1 MDHEN, CDR2 SYDVKM. The CDR3 DNA reads TGTGCCAGCAGTCCCTTCCCCGGGACAGTGACCGAGCAGTACTTC. It is translated as CASSPFPGTVTEQYF.

Here the CDR3 reads CASSHGQGLYGYTF. Here the CDR3 DNA reads TGTGCCAGCAGTCACGGACAGGGGTTGTATGGCTACACCTTC. The J gene is TRBJ1-2, the V gene TRBV27; 9 bases are a match to TRBD1. The V segment lost 5 bases and the J segment 5 bases; nucleotides outside the gene matches: 6. The CDR3 totals 14 residues. Germline CDR1 MNHEY, CDR2 SMNVEV (reference sequence).

The chain employs TRBV28 and TRBJ2-7; possibly TRBD1 for D (6 bases). CDR3 size: 16 residues. V lost 8 bases, J lost 3 bases, and 23 bases lay in between. The V gene's germline CDR1 is MDHEN and CDR2 SYDVKM. CDR3 protein: CASSQPDSTNLYEQYF. The CDR3 region has the DNA TGTGCCAGCTCCCAGCCGGACAGCACAAACCTCTACGAGCAGTACTTC. The full variable domain, rest sourced from reference TRBV28 and TRBJ2-7, is DVKVTQSSRYLVKRTGEKVFLECVQDMDHENMFWYRQDPGLGLRLIYFSYDVKMKEKGDIPEGYSVSREKKERFSLILESASTNQTSMYLCASSQPDSTNLYEQYFGPGTRLTVT.

The chain employs TRBV6-5 and TRBJ2-1; D might be TRBD1 (5 bases). Germline CDR1 MNHEY, CDR2 SVGAGI. Trimming removed 1 base from V and 7 bases from J, with 11 bases in between. This CDR3 spans 14 amino acids. The CDR3 sequence is CASSYFDSPNEQFF. The CDR3 nucleotides read TGTGCCAGCAGTTACTTCGACAGCCCGAATGAGCAGTTCTTC.

V usage is TRBV27 and J usage is TRBJ1-2; TRBD1 matches at 8 bases. The V and J ends lost 5 bases and 8 bases, in that order; junction bases with no gene match: 4. CDR3 length: 12 amino acids. Germline CDR1 reads MNHEY; CDR2 reads SMNVEV (reference sequence). CDR3 amino acids: CASSQTGEGYTF. Written as DNA, the CDR3 is TGTGCCAGCAGTCAGACAGGGGAAGGCTACACCTTC.

The chain has TRBV9 and TRBJ1-2; perhaps TRBD1 as D (5 bases). Per germline, CDR1 SGDLS and CDR2 YYNGEE. The germline V and J ends were trimmed by 0 bases and 4 bases, with 10 bases remaining between them. The CDR3 has 14 residues. The CDR3 sequence: CASSVGQGVYGYTF. CDR3 in DNA: TGTGCCAGCAGCGTAGGTCAGGGAGTCTATGGCTACACCTTC.

The count of this clone is one. V gene TRBV4-1 combines with J gene TRBJ1-2; no definite D call. Trimming cost V 8 bases and J 0 bases, with 19 bases left between them. The CDR3 is made up of 16 amino acids. The germline gives CDR1 MGHRA, CDR2 YSYEKL. CDR3 residues: CASRTLAALANYGYTF. The CDR3 DNA reads TGCGCCAGCCGAACGTTAGCGGCCTTAGCTAACTATGGCTACACCTTC.

V gene TRBV6-1 combines with J gene TRBJ2-1; TRBD2 matches 9 bases. CDR1 is MNHNS, CDR2 SASEGT, per germline. The CDR3 extends over 15 amino acids. The V gene end was trimmed by 3 bases and the J gene end by 3 bases; junction bases not matched to a gene: 3. The CDR3 DNA follows: TGTGCCAGCAGTGACCTAGCGGGACGCTACAATGAGCAGTTCTTC. This translates into CASSDLAGRYNEQFF.

The V and J genes are TRBV7-9 and TRBJ2-1; D tentatively reads TRBD1 or TRBD2 (5 bases each). CDR3 length: 15 residues. Looked up from germline, CDR1 is SEHNR and CDR2 is FQNEAQ (reference sequence). The germline V and J ends were trimmed by 5 bases and 3 bases, with 14 bases remaining between them. This CDR3 is CASSIGTAFYNEQFF. CDR3 coding DNA: TGTGCCAGCAGCATTGGGACGGCGTTCTACAATGAGCAGTTCTTC.

The genes are TRBV7-2 and TRBJ2-5; TRBD1 matches 9 bases. Germline lookup yields CDR1 SGHTA and CDR2 FQGNSA. Trimming cost V 1 base and J 6 bases; bases outside gene matches: 18. The length of the CDR3 is 19 residues. The CDR3 reads CASSLVGIVRQGVTQTQYF. CDR3 DNA: TGTGCCAGCAGCTTAGTTGGGATAGTCCGACAGGGGGTCACCCAGACCCAGTACTTC.

The chain combines TRBV5-1 with TRBJ2-3, with 13 bases identical to TRBD2. The CDR3 sequence is 22 residues long. The J segment lost 1 base and the V segment lost 4 bases, leaving 21 bases of the junction unmatched. Germline CDR1 is SGHRS and CDR2 is YFSETQ. Here the CDR3 reads CASSESDSLLAGGTPRTDTQYF. The CDR3 DNA is TGCGCCAGCAGCGAATCGGACTCTTTACTAGCGGGAGGGACACCTCGCACAGATACGCAGTATTTT.

CDR3 sequence: CASSFAGAGNQPQHF. For the CDR3, the DNA is TGTGCCAGCAGCTTCGCGGGGGCTGGCAATCAGCCCCAGCATTTT. The rearrangement links TRBV13 to TRBJ1-5, with D perhaps matching TRBD1 (6 bases). V gave up 3 bases and J gave up 2 bases, with 11 bases separating them. This CDR3 is 15 amino acids long. The germline CDR1 and CDR2 sequences are PRHDT and FYEKMQ (reference sequence). Together with reference TRBV13 and TRBJ1-5, the CDR3 gives the full variable domain: AAGVIQSPRHLIKEKRETATLKCYPIPRHDTVYWYQQGPGQDPQFLISFYEKMQSDKGSIPDRFSAQQFSDYHSELNMSSLELGDSALYFCASSFAGAGNQPQHFGDGTRLSIL.

This clone appeared once. This rearrangement joins TRBV5-4 to TRBJ2-5; tentatively, D is TRBD1 or TRBD2 (5 bases each). V gave up 0 bases and J gave up 2 bases, with 8 bases separating them. CDR1 SGHNT and CDR2 YYREEE come from the germline V gene (reference sequence). The CDR3 length is 14 residues. The CDR3 is CASSLAWGQETQYF. CDR3 nucleotide sequence: TGTGCCAGCAGCTTGGCGTGGGGGCAAGAGACCCAGTACTTC.